This TCR beta chain was sequenced for a study of blood T cell repertoires in COVID-19. Study-level information: Sites in the United States, Italy and Spain provided acute and convalescent COVID-19 samples.

As handled by the study authors: Counts of nucleated cells, estimated from reference gene primer amplification, were obtained. Measured with immunoSEQ multiplex PCR; TCRdb has only the in-frame clones, and not every one. V and J calls plus clone size are reproduced from that table; the DNA served to infer D and trimming. This sample has roughly 200,000 clones; 80% to 90% occur once, and the top ten carry 2.5% to 3.5%. The ends were cut back, 3 bases at V and 3 bases at J, with 12 bases in the middle. In germline, CDR1 is LNHDA, CDR2 SQIVND (reference sequence). The CDR3 loop spans 15 amino acids. The V gene is TRBV19, the J gene TRBJ1-5; D not resolved. The sample comprised peripheral blood. The sequence was obtained from a man between 60 and 75 years old with acute or convalescent COVID-19. CDR3 protein: CASSIAGSNNQPQHF. The CDR3, as DNA: TGTGCCAGTAGTATCGCGGGTTCGAACAATCAGCCCCAGCATTTT.